This entry describes one T cell receptor (beta chain). This sample stems from a study of blood T cells in healthy people across ages. The CDR3 length is 18 residues. Germline loops: CDR1 LGHNA, CDR2 YSLEER. V dropped 5 bases and J dropped 1; count of bases not matched to a gene: 7. A second PCR of about 7 to 12 cycles used a sample-barcoded 5' primer and a J-beta primer mix. TCRdb passed the 5' RACE reads through MiXCR, listing each CDR3 protein once. The repertoire holds 2 million or so distinct CDR3 sequences, with 49% as singletons. This TCR came from a woman between 40 and 55 years old in good health. The J gene is TRBJ2-4, the V gene TRBV4-3, with 14 bases matching TRBD2. Sequenced material: blood. CDR3 bases: TGCGCCAGCAGCAACGGACTAGCGGGGGGCGGGGCCAAAAACATTCAGTACTTC. Its translation: CASSNGLAGGGAKNIQYF.